This T cell receptor (beta chain) emerged from a study of blood T cells in healthy people across ages. This clonotype was observed a few times. The V gene lost 10 bases and the J gene lost 9 bases, with 13 bases spanning the gap. Germline loops: CDR1 MNHEY, CDR2 SVGAGI. This CDR3 has 11 residues. Combining a sample-barcoded 5' primer with a J-beta primer mix, a second PCR ran for about 7 to 12 cycles. TCRdb re-analysed the 5' RACE reads in MiXCR, keeping a single row per CDR3 protein. The profile shows over a million distinct CDR3 sequences, 45% to 70% of them singletons. Total RNA, at least 5 micrograms per sample, was extracted from PBMCs.

This chain uses TRBV6-5 with TRBJ2-1; possibly TRBD1 or TRBD2 for D (5 bases each). Sequencing was carried out using blood. This receptor was identified in a man younger than 35 in good health. CDR3 region: CATTIGTEQFF. CDR3 nucleotides: TGTGCCACGACCATCGGGACTGAGCAGTTCTTC.